This T cell receptor (beta chain) was recovered during a study of Ad26.COV2.S vaccination and SARS-CoV-2 variants. Produced via immunoSEQ multiplex PCR; TCRdb's table is partial and in-frame only. Here the sample spans 300,000 to 450,000 clones, 70% to 90% being singletons. With 4 bases removed from V and 2 bases from J, the gap between germline ends came to 15 bases. Germline CDR1 SGHRS, CDR2 YFSETQ. The CDR3 is 15 amino acids. Treatment: roughly 18 received Ad26.COV2.S at low or high dose, single or two shots; several received placebo; per-sample allocation not given. Sampling was done on day 63 after the first vaccine or placebo injection.

This TCR came from a person between 18 and 59 years old who received the Ad26.COV2.S COVID-19 vaccine or a placebo. Material: peripheral blood, obtained in a trial of Ad26.COV2.S vaccine versus placebo. This chain links TRBV5-1 with TRBJ2-5, with D unclear. CDR3 in DNA: TGCGCCAGCAGCAAAGGCCGTGGCAGTCAAGAGACCCAGTACTTC. It yields the protein CASSKGRGSQETQYF.